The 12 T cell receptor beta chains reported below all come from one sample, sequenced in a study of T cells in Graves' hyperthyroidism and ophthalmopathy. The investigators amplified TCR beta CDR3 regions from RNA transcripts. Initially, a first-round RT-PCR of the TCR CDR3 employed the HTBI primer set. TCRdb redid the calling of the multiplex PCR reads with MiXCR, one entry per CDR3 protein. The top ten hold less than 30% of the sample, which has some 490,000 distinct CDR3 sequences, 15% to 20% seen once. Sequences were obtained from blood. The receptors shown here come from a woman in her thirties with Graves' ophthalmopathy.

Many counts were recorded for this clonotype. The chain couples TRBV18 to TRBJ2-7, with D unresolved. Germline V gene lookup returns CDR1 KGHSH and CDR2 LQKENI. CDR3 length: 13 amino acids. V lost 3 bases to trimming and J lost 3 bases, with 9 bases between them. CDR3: CASSPRPNYEQYF. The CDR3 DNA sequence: TGTGCCAGCTCACCTCGACCTAACTACGAGCAGTACTTC.

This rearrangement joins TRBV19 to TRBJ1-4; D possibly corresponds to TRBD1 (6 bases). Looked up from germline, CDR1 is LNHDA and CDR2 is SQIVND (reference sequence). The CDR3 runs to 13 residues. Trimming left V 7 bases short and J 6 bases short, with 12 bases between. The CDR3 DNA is TGTGCCAGTACCCGACAGGAGTATGAAAAACTGTTTTTT. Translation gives CASTRQEYEKLFF.

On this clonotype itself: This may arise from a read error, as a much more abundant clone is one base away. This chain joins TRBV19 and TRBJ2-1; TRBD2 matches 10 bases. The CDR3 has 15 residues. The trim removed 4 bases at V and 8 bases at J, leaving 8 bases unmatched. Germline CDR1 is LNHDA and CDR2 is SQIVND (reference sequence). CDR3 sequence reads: CASSKLAGRGDEQFF. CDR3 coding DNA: TGTGCCAGTAGTAAACTAGCGGGAAGGGGTGATGAGCAGTTCTTC.

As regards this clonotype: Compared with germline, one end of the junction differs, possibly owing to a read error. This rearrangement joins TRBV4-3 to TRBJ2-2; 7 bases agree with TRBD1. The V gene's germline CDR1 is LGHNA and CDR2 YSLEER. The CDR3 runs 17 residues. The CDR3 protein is CAGSHLPGQTNTGELFF. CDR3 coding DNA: TGCGCCGGCAGCCACCTGCCGGGACAGACTAACACCGGGGAGCTGTTTTTT.

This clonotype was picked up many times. This CDR3 reads CASSLLRVPYEQYF. The CDR3 coding sequence is TGTGCCAGCAGCTTACTTAGGGTACCCTACGAGCAGTACTTC. This sequence joins TRBV7-2 and TRBJ2-7; D ambiguous. V lost 2 bases to trimming and J lost 2 bases, with 10 bases between them. This CDR3 is built from 14 residues. Germline values: CDR1 SGHTA, CDR2 FQGNSA.

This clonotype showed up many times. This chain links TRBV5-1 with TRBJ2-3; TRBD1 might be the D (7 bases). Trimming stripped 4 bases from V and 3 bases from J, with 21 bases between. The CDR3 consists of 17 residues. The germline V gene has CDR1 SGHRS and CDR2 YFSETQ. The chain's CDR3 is CASSQGSQGGSTDTQYF. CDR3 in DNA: TGCGCCAGCAGCCAAGGATCCCAGGGGGGTTCGACAGATACGCAGTATTTT.

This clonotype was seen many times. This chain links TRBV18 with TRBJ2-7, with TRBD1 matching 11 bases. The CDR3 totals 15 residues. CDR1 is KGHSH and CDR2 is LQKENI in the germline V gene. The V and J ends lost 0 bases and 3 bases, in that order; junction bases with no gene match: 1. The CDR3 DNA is TGTGCCAGCTCACCACCGGGACAGGGGGACTACGAGCAGTACTTC. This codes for CASSPPGQGDYEQYF.

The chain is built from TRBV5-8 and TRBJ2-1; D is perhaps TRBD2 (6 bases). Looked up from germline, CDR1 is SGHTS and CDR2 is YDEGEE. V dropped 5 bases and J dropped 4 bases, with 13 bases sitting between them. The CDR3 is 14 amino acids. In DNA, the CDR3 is TGTGCCAGCAGATCATGGAGCGGGTACAATGAGCAGTTCTTC. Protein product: CASRSWSGYNEQFF.

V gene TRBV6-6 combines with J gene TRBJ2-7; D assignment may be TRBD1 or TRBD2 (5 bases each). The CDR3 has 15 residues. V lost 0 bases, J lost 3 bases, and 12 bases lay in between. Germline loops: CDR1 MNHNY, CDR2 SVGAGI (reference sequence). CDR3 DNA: TGTGCCAGCAGTTACTCAGGGACGAAGAGCTACGAGCAGTACTTC. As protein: CASSYSGTKSYEQYF.

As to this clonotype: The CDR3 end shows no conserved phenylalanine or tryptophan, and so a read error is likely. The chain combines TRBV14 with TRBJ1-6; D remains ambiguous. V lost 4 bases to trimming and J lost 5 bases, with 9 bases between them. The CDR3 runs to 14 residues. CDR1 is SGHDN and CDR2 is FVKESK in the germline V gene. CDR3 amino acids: CASSPRSHNSPLHS. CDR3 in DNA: TGTGCCAGCAGCCCTCGATCGCATAATTCACCCCTCCACTCT.

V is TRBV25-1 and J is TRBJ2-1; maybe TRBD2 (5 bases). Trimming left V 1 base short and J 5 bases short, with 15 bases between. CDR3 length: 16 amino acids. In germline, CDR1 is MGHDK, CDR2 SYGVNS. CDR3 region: CASSELGPSWHNEQFF. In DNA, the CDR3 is TGTGCCAGCAGTGAATTAGGGCCTAGCTGGCACAATGAGCAGTTCTTC. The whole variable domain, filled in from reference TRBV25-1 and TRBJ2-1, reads EADIYQTPRYLVIGTGKKITLECSQTMGHDKMYWYQQDPGMELHLIHYSYGVNSTEKGDLSSESTVSRIRTEHFPLTLESARPSHTSQYLCASSELGPSWHNEQFFGPGTRLTVL.

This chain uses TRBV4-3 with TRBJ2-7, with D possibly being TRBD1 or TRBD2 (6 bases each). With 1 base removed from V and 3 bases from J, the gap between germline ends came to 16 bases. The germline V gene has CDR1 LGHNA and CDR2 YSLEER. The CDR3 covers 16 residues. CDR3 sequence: CASSQVGVGGLYEQYF. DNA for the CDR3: TGCGCCAGCAGCCAAGTTGGTGTAGGGGGGCTCTACGAGCAGTACTTC.